Listed here are 13 T cell receptor beta chains from one sample, sequenced in a study of cytomegalovirus exposure and HLA in healthy donors. Both 60 Vbeta primers and 13 Jbeta primers went into the PCR. Profiled with immunoSEQ multiplex PCR; TCRdb holds only in-frame clones, not every one. This repertoire includes roughly 50,000 clones. The specimen was PBMCs. These receptors came from a woman aged 40-49 years in good health and CMV-seronegative.

The chain links TRBV4-1 to TRBJ2-2, with TRBD1 matching 7 bases. The CDR3 contains 17 residues. CDR1 MGHRA and CDR2 YSYEKL come from the germline V gene. With 4 bases clipped from V and 0 bases from J, the junction kept 8 bases outside the gene matches. The CDR3 loop reads CASSPPPGQTNTGELFF. CDR3 DNA sequence: TGCGCCAGCAGCCCACCTCCGGGACAGACGAACACCGGGGAGCTGTTTTTT.

V and J are TRBV7-9 and TRBJ2-2; 8 bases agree with TRBD2. The CDR3 extends over 13 amino acids. V dropped 7 bases and J dropped 10; count of bases not matched to a gene: 8. The germline V gene has CDR1 SEHNR and CDR2 FQNEAQ (reference sequence). DNA of the CDR3: TGTGCCAGCAATAGCGGGAAAGGCGAGGAGCTGTTTTTT. Translation: CASNSGKGEELFF.

This rearrangement joins TRBV6-1 to TRBJ1-4; unclear D gene. The CDR3 spans 14 residues. The germline V gene encodes CDR1 MNHNS and CDR2 SASEGT. Deletions cut 5 bases from V and 0 bases from J, with 7 bases between. CDR3 bases: TGTGCCAGCAGTTCGTTTGCAACTAATGAAAAACTGTTTTTT. This sequence encodes CASSSFATNEKLFF.

This rearrangement joins TRBV4-2 to TRBJ1-6; no clear D gene. Between the trimmed V and J ends, which lost 1 base and 10 bases, there was a span of 8 bases. Germline assignment: CDR1 LGHNA and CDR2 YNFKEQ. The CDR3 length is 13 residues. CDR3 sequence (DNA): TGTGCCAGCAGCCAAGCAGAGGGATCACCCCTCCACTTT. Translated: CASSQAEGSPLHF.

To note about this clone: The junction differs from germline at one of its ends, possibly a read error. This chain links TRBV4-3 with TRBJ2-1; tentative D call: TRBD2 (6 bases). The CDR3 has 16 residues. CDR1 and CDR2 (germline): LGHNA, YSLEER. The CDR3 region has the DNA TGCGCCAGCAGCCAAGAGTTAGGGGACTCCGACAATGAGCAGTTCTTC. It yields the protein CASSQELGDSDNEQFF.

V usage is TRBV5-1 and J usage is TRBJ1-3, with D unclear. V lost 0 bases, J lost 2 bases, and 6 bases lay in between. The CDR3 spans 14 residues. Germline V CDR1 and CDR2: SGHRS, YFSETQ. The DNA of the CDR3 is TGCGCCAGCAGCTTGGGTATAACTGGAAACACCATATATTTT. Translating it yields CASSLGITGNTIYF.

This chain connects TRBV20-1 to TRBJ2-7; D perhaps matches TRBD1 (6 bases). Per the germline V gene, CDR1 is DFQATT and CDR2 is SNEGSKA (reference sequence). V was cut by 5 bases and J by 4 bases, with 9 bases left in between. The CDR3 loop spans 11 amino acids. The CDR3 reads CSAEQGYEQYF. DNA for the CDR3: TGCAGTGCTGAACAGGGATACGAGCAGTACTTC.

This rearrangement joins TRBV7-2 to TRBJ2-1, with 9 bases aligning to TRBD2. This CDR3 has 16 amino acids. The V gene's germline CDR1 is SGHTA and CDR2 FQGNSA. With V trimmed by 1 base and J by 2 bases, 3 bases remained unmatched. CDR3 protein: CASSLGGGVTYNEQFF. The DNA of the CDR3 is TGTGCCAGCAGCTTAGGCGGGGGGGTCACCTACAATGAGCAGTTCTTC.

The chain employs TRBV27 and TRBJ1-4, with TRBD1 matching 8 bases. V was pared by 5 bases and J by 7 bases, with 3 bases of the junction left unmatched. The CDR3 loop spans 13 amino acids. CDR1 MNHEY and CDR2 SMNVEV come from the germline V gene (reference sequence). Here the CDR3 DNA reads TGTGCCAGCAGTGACAGGGGTACTGAAAAACTGTTTTTT. It codes for CASSDRGTEKLFF.

The chain employs TRBV15 and TRBJ2-1; perhaps TRBD2 as D (6 bases). The CDR3 has 15 residues. The germline V gene encodes CDR1 LNHNV and CDR2 YYDKDF (reference sequence). V lost 8 bases to trimming and J lost 0 bases, with 14 bases between them. The CDR3 nucleotides read TGTGCCACCTCCAAGCACGGGAGCTCCTACAATGAGCAGTTCTTC. The encoded protein is CATSKHGSSYNEQFF.

The chain is built from TRBV4-2 and TRBJ1-6; 9 nucleotides align to TRBD1. The CDR3 totals 16 residues. The germline V gene encodes CDR1 LGHNA and CDR2 YNFKEQ. J lost 9 bases, V lost 0 bases, and 6 bases had no gene match. The CDR3: CASSQEPGQGFSPLHF. CDR3 DNA: TGTGCCAGCAGCCAAGAACCGGGACAGGGCTTTTCACCCCTCCACTTT.

The chain uses TRBV9 and TRBJ1-2; 12 bases line up with TRBD1. Germline V CDR1 and CDR2: SGDLS, YYNGEE. Trimming removed 4 bases from V and 8 bases from J; junction bases left unmatched: 6. The CDR3 consists of 14 residues. The CDR3 spells CASSLGTGGKGYTF. The CDR3 nucleotides read TGTGCCAGCAGCCTCGGGACAGGGGGCAAAGGCTACACCTTC.

The chain couples TRBV27 to TRBJ2-2; 8 nucleotides line up with TRBD1. V shed 6 bases and J 5 bases; nucleotides not matched to a gene: 5. CDR3 size: 14 residues. Germline CDR1 is MNHEY and CDR2 is SMNVEV (reference sequence). This CDR3 reads CASRYRGYTGELFF. For the CDR3, the DNA is TGTGCCAGCAGGTACAGGGGGTATACCGGGGAGCTGTTTTTT.